This T cell receptor beta chain comes out of a study of cytomegalovirus exposure and HLA in healthy donors. Looked up from germline, CDR1 is GTSNPN and CDR2 is SVGIG (reference sequence). The CDR3 sequence is 12 residues long. V was trimmed by 2 bases and J by 12 bases, leaving 13 bases between them. Sequenced by immunoSEQ multiplex PCR; TCRdb stores in-frame clones only, minus some. Among roughly 200,000 clones listed, about 81% were seen once. The chain couples TRBV30 to TRBJ2-2; D remains unclear. Sample: PBMCs. The TCR originated in a woman aged 25 to 39 in good health and CMV-seronegative. The CDR3 nucleotides are TGTGCCTGGAGTAAAGCTAGTAGTAAGCTGTTTTTT. Its translation is CAWSKASSKLFF.